Each of the 24 T cell receptor beta chains below was sequenced from the same sample in a study of Graves' ophthalmopathy and Graves' hyperthyroidism. For repertoire sequencing, the TCR beta CDR3 regions were amplified from RNA transcripts. In the first round, RT-PCR was carried out with HTBI primers, and a multiplex PCR formed the second round. TCRdb reprocessed the multiplex PCR reads via MiXCR and lists one record per CDR3 protein. The table includes 650,000 to 900,000 distinct CDR3 sequences, roughly 40% detected once. The sample consisted of peripheral blood. Receptor source: an adult man with Graves' ophthalmopathy.

The chain has TRBV6-6 and TRBJ1-3, with 9 bases fitting TRBD1. The CDR3 totals 15 residues. Trimming took 7 bases from V and 7 from J; bases not matched to a gene: 11. Per germline, CDR1 MNHNY and CDR2 SVGAGI (reference sequence). This chain's CDR3 is CASTEAGQGGNTIYF. CDR3 DNA: TGTGCCAGCACTGAAGCGGGACAGGGCGGGAACACCATATATTTT.

This clonotype was counted once. The genes are TRBV24-1 and TRBJ1-5; the match to TRBD1 covers 7 bases. The CDR3 contains 16 residues. V shed 11 bases, J shed 0 bases, and the junction held 12 bases outside the gene matches. Germline V gene lookup returns CDR1 KGHDR and CDR2 SFDVKD. The CDR3 bases are TGTGCCAGCAGCTTTGCGACAGGGTATAGCAATCAGCCCCAGCATTTT. This translates into CASSFATGYSNQPQHF.

This clonotype has only a few counts. This rearrangement joins TRBV15 to TRBJ1-3; D perhaps matches TRBD1 (5 bases). The CDR3 covers 15 residues. Looked up from germline, CDR1 is LNHNV and CDR2 is YYDKDF (reference sequence). Trimming took off 0 bases at V and 3 bases at J, with 9 bases between the two ends. CDR3 loop: CATSRDAGSGNTIYF. In nucleotides, the CDR3 is TGTGCCACCAGCAGAGATGCAGGGAGTGGAAACACCATATATTTT.

The genes are TRBV12-3 or TRBV12-4 and TRBJ1-5; D uncertain. V gave up 8 bases and J gave up 6 bases, with 8 bases separating them. The CDR3 sequence is 11 residues long. The CDR3 loop reads CASGEGQPQHF. CDR3 DNA: TGTGCCAGCGGCGAGGGTCAGCCCCAGCATTTT.

The chain employs TRBV20-1 and TRBJ2-7, with D perhaps matching TRBD1 or TRBD2 (5 bases each). This CDR3 has 12 residues. Germline lookup yields CDR1 DFQATT and CDR2 SNEGSKA (reference sequence). Trimming stripped 6 bases from V and 4 bases from J, with 13 bases between. CDR3 sequence (DNA): TGCAGTGCAAGGGACCGGAGGTACGAGCAGTACTTC. Amino acid sequence: CSARDRRYEQYF.

This clonotype has a count of ten or more. This sequence joins TRBV2 and TRBJ1-2; no clear D. Trimming took 8 bases from V and 2 from J, leaving 12 bases between them. CDR1 is SNHLY and CDR2 is FYNNEI in the germline V gene. This CDR3 region has 13 residues. CDR3 sequence (DNA): TGTGCCAGCGGACGGGCCTTAAACTATGGCTACACCTTC. Its protein product is CASGRALNYGYTF. Drawing the rest from reference TRBV2 and TRBJ1-2, the complete variable domain is EPEVTQTPSHQVTQMGQEVILRCVPISNHLYFYWYRQILGQKVEFLVSFYNNEISEKSEIFDDQFSVERPDGSNFTLKIRSTKLEDSAMYFCASGRALNYGYTFGSGTRLTVV.

The rearrangement uses TRBV4-1 and TRBJ1-5; D call uncertain. Trimming stripped 0 bases from V and 0 bases from J, with 9 bases between. Germline V gene data show CDR1 as MGHRA and CDR2 as YSYEKL. The CDR3 runs 16 residues. The CDR3 sequence is CASSQDWENSNQPQHF. The CDR3 bases are TGCGCCAGCAGCCAAGATTGGGAGAATAGCAATCAGCCCCAGCATTTT.

As to this clonotype: Its ends do not fully match the called genes, so a read error is possible. The chain uses TRBV10-1 and TRBJ2-6; 11 bases line up with TRBD1. Germline CDR1 and CDR2: WNHNN and SYGVQD (reference sequence). The CDR3 extends over 18 amino acids. CDR3 coding DNA: TGTGCCAGCTCACCACGAGGACAGGGGGCTCGGGGGGCCAACGTCCTGACTTTC. Translating it yields CASSPRGQGARGANVLTF.

This clonotype was picked up many times. The chain recombines TRBV7-2 with TRBJ1-5; 9 nucleotides agree with TRBD1. The germline V gene encodes CDR1 SGHTA and CDR2 FQGNSA. The CDR3 covers 15 residues. J gave up 4 bases and V 5 bases, and 6 bases lay outside the gene matches. The CDR3 loop reads CASSPMGQGNQPQHF. The DNA of the CDR3 is TGTGCCAGCAGCCCTATGGGACAGGGAAATCAGCCCCAGCATTTT.

This clonotype appeared many times. The genes are TRBV20-1 and TRBJ1-1; 10 bases agree with TRBD1. The V gene's germline CDR1 is DFQATT and CDR2 SNEGSKA (reference sequence). This CDR3 contains 11 residues. DNA for the CDR3: TGCAGAGGACAGGGGGACACTGAAGCTTTCTTT. This translates into CRGQGDTEAFF.

This clonotype was recorded many times. This chain links TRBV10-3 with TRBJ2-7; possible D gene TRBD2, 5 bases. V gave up 2 bases and J gave up 6 bases, with 14 bases separating them. Germline V gene data show CDR1 as ENHRY and CDR2 as SYGVKD. The CDR3 spans 14 residues. The CDR3 DNA follows: TGTGCCATCAGTGAGGGACGGGAATTCGGCGAGCAGTACTTC. The encoded protein is CAISEGREFGEQYF.

This clonotype was seen at least ten times. The genes are TRBV7-9 and TRBJ2-6, with a weak D call TRBD1 (5 bases). Between the trimmed V and J ends, which lost 0 bases and 4 bases, there was a span of 16 bases. The CDR3 is 18 amino acids. CDR1 is SEHNR and CDR2 is FQNEAQ in the germline V gene (reference sequence). In DNA, the CDR3 is TGTGCCAGCAGCTTAGCGCTGGGCAGGGTAACCGGGGCCAACGTCCTGACTTTC. This gives the protein CASSLALGRVTGANVLTF.

This clonotype was seen ten or more times. V and J are TRBV24-1 and TRBJ2-5; 7 positions agree with TRBD1. The CDR3 is made up of 15 amino acids. With V trimmed by 3 bases and J by 1 base, 4 bases remained unmatched. Germline V CDR1 and CDR2: KGHDR, SFDVKD. CDR3 in DNA: TGTGCCACCAGTGATAAGGGACAGATCCAAGAGACCCAGTACTTC. It specifies CATSDKGQIQETQYF.

This clonotype was observed many times. The V gene is TRBV7-8, the J gene TRBJ1-6, with no clear D. Germline V gene sequence: CDR1 SGHVS, CDR2 FQNEAQ. The V end was cut by 5 bases, the J end by 15 bases, with 14 bases between. This CDR3 has 12 residues. The CDR3 reads CASSPHEEYLHF. In nucleotides, the CDR3 is TGTGCCAGCAGCCCCCATGAAGAGTACCTCCACTTT.

A remark on this clonotype: The conserved closing phenylalanine or tryptophan is absent in this CDR3, likely reflecting a read error. The rearrangement joins TRBV29-1 to TRBJ2-7, with 11 bases matching TRBD1. Germline lookup yields CDR1 SQVTM and CDR2 ANQGSEA. V was clipped by 6 bases and J by 7 bases; unmatched bases: 11. The CDR3 sequence is 14 residues long. The CDR3 DNA follows: TGCAGCGTGTCGGGACAGGGGGTGGCGAGTGAGCAGTACCTC. Translating it yields CSVSGQGVASEQYL.

The V gene is TRBV6-6, the J gene TRBJ2-7; 9 bases agree with TRBD2. The length of the CDR3 is 15 residues. Germline V gives CDR1 MNHNY, CDR2 SVGAGI (reference sequence). The V gene end was trimmed by 5 bases and the J gene end by 3 bases; junction bases not matched to a gene: 8. The CDR3 nucleotides read TGTGCCAGCAGTGAACGGGCGGGGGGGCTCTACGAGCAGTACTTC. Encoded protein: CASSERAGGLYEQYF.

The chain joins TRBV7-9 to TRBJ1-6; D unresolved. Germline CDR1 SEHNR, CDR2 FQNEAQ (reference sequence). CDR3 size: 14 residues. V was trimmed by 1 base and J by 8 bases, leaving 9 bases between them. CDR3 DNA sequence: TGTGCCAGCAGCTTAGGGACTGATCATTCACCCCTCCACTTT. This encodes CASSLGTDHSPLHF.

The CDR3 DNA sequence: TGTGCCAGCAGCGTGGACAGGGGAGGGAGCTATGGCTACACCTTC. It translates to CASSVDRGGSYGYTF. V gene TRBV11-2 combines with J gene TRBJ1-2; 9 nucleotides align to TRBD1. Looked up from germline, CDR1 is SGHAT and CDR2 is FQNNGV. Trimming cost V 5 bases and J 4 bases; bases outside gene matches: 8. This CDR3 has 15 residues.

This rearrangement joins TRBV10-3 to TRBJ2-2; 8 bases fit TRBD2. The CDR3 loop spans 13 amino acids. Germline V gene data show CDR1 as ENHRY and CDR2 as SYGVKD. As DNA, the CDR3 is TGTGTAGCGGGACGGCCGAACACCGGGGAGCTGTTTTTT. It yields the protein CVAGRPNTGELFF.

To note about this clonotype: This CDR3 fails to terminate in the conserved phenylalanine or tryptophan, so it likely reflects a read error. The chain joins TRBV9 to TRBJ1-1; D ambiguous. The germline V gene has CDR1 SGDLS and CDR2 YYNGEE. CDR3 length: 14 amino acids. CDR3 DNA: TGTGCCAGCAGCGTAAAAGACCGGAACACCGAAGCTTTCCTT. Translating it yields CASSVKDRNTEAFL.

This clonotype has at least ten counts. The chain combines TRBV19 with TRBJ1-5; possibly TRBD1 for D (5 bases). CDR1 and CDR2 (germline): LNHDA, SQIVND (reference sequence). V was cut by 4 bases and J by 4 bases, with 14 bases left in between. The CDR3 has 15 residues. Here the CDR3 reads CASSTTGGANQPQHF. The CDR3 DNA reads TGTGCCAGTAGTACCACAGGTGGGGCAAATCAGCCCCAGCATTTT.

V usage is TRBV2 and J usage is TRBJ2-5, with D possibly called TRBD1 or TRBD2 (5 bases each). Between the trimmed V and J ends, which lost 6 bases and 2 bases, there was a span of 16 bases. There are 15 residues in the CDR3. Per the germline V gene, CDR1 is SNHLY and CDR2 is FYNNEI. CDR3 DNA: TGTGCCAGCAGCTTAGGGACGGGAACACAAGAGACCCAGTACTTC. Its protein product is CASSLGTGTQETQYF. The full variable domain, with the rest looked up from reference TRBV2 and TRBJ2-5, is EPEVTQTPSHQVTQMGQEVILRCVPISNHLYFYWYRQILGQKVEFLVSFYNNEISEKSEIFDDQFSVERPDGSNFTLKIRSTKLEDSAMYFCASSLGTGTQETQYFGPGTRLLVL.

The chain employs TRBV7-2 and TRBJ1-4; 7 bases are shared with TRBD1. The junction had 12 bases not matched to a gene; V was cut back by 4 bases and J by 4 bases. The CDR3 runs 17 residues. Germline values: CDR1 SGHTA, CDR2 FQGNSA. The CDR3 DNA reads TGTGCCAGCAGCTCATTCGTCGGGGGACAGCGTAATGAAAAACTGTTTTTT. Translating gives CASSSFVGGQRNEKLFF.

In the case of this clonotype: This may arise from a read error, as a much more abundant clone is one base away. In nucleotides, the CDR3 is TGTGCCACCACGTGGCGAAGCCAAGAGACCCAGTACTTC. Translation gives CATTWRSQETQYF. The chain combines TRBV2 with TRBJ2-5; D remains ambiguous. The CDR3 sequence is 13 residues long. V lost 10 bases to trimming and J lost 1 base, with 13 bases between them. The germline CDR1 and CDR2 sequences are SNHLY and FYNNEI.